Reported below is one T cell receptor (beta chain). Germline CDR1 and CDR2: SGHNT and YYREEE (reference sequence). V shed 4 bases and J 9 bases; nucleotides not matched to a gene: 13. This CDR3 is built from 16 residues. This entry comes from a study of cytomegalovirus exposure and HLA in healthy donors. Using immunoSEQ multiplex PCR, the repertoire was profiled, and TCRdb retains in-frame clones only, with some absent. The sample yields some 100,000 clones, around 88% seen once. Material for sequencing was PBMCs. V is TRBV5-4 and J is TRBJ2-1, with 10 bases fitting TRBD2. This TCR derives from a man between 18 and 29 years old in good health and CMV-seronegative. The CDR3 sequence is CASSQGLAEEGSEQFF. The CDR3 nucleotides are TGTGCCAGCAGCCAAGGACTAGCGGAGGAGGGGAGTGAGCAGTTCTTC.